This record looks at one TCR beta chain sequence and its context. The data stem from a study of blood T cell repertoires in COVID-19. Study as a whole: From the United States, Italy and Spain came samples of acute and convalescent COVID-19. T cells, B-cell-depleted T cells, or PBMCs supplied cDNA or gDNA.

Trimming shortened V by 4 bases and J by 4 bases, and 23 bases separated the two germline ends. Germline V gives CDR1 SGHDT, CDR2 YYEEEE. The CDR3 sequence is 18 residues long. Authors' data handling: How many nucleated cells were present was estimated from reference gene primer amplification. This table comes from immunoSEQ multiplex PCR, and its TCRdb copy is limited to in-frame clones, with some not included. The V and J calls and the clone size are those of that table, but D and trimming were determined from the DNA. The sample records about 71,000 clones, about 76% being singletons. This clonotype was sampled from a woman older than 75 with active or convalescent COVID-19. Specimen: peripheral blood. J is TRBJ1-4 and V is TRBV5-6; a weak D match, TRBD1 (6 bases). CDR3 sequence reads: CASSHSDVLQGLNEKLFF. Here the CDR3 DNA reads TGTGCCAGCAGCCACAGCGACGTTTTACAGGGCCTTAATGAAAAACTGTTTTTT.